The 26 T cell receptor beta chains listed next were all sequenced from one sample in a study of healthy donors' naive CD4 and CD8 T cells. Starting from about 0.45 ug of total RNA, TCR libraries were made with linear amplification. Each CDR3 protein gets one entry after TCRdb re-called the reads with MiXCR. The table includes roughly 200,000 distinct CDR3 sequences, about 76% detected once. Sequenced: naive CD4+ and CD8+ T cells sorted from blood, pooled from several donors. Receptors originate from a pool of human donors in good health; the sample pools cells from several healthy donors.

The chain employs TRBV11-1 and TRBJ2-5; TRBD2 agrees at 7 bases. Losses at the gene ends were 2 bases for V and 5 bases for J; bases not matched to a gene: 8. The CDR3 consists of 15 residues. Germline V gene data show CDR1 as SGHAT and CDR2 as FQDESV (reference sequence). The CDR3 region has the DNA TGTGCCAGCAGCTTAAGTACGGCGGGAGAGGAGACCCAGTACTTC. Translation: CASSLSTAGEETQYF. Full variable domain (rest looked up from reference TRBV11-1 and TRBJ2-5): EAEVAQSPRYKITEKSQAVAFWCDPISGHATLYWYRQILGQGPELLVQFQDESVVDDSQLPKDRFSAERLKGVDSTLKIQPAELGDSAMYLCASSLSTAGEETQYFGPGTRLLVL.

CDR3 nucleotides: TGCAGTGCTACTAGCCCTACCAGTTCTGGTTTAGGAGCTTTCTTT. It translates to CSATSPTSSGLGAFF. The rearrangement joins TRBV20-1 to TRBJ1-1; D is unclear. The V end was cut by 4 bases, the J end by 10 bases, with 25 bases between. The CDR3 is 15 residues long. Germline V gene sequence: CDR1 DFQATT, CDR2 SNEGSKA (reference sequence).

This rearrangement joins TRBV19 to TRBJ1-3; D remains unclear. Germline CDR1 LNHDA, CDR2 SQIVND (reference sequence). CDR3 length equals 15 residues. The V gene lost 5 bases and the J gene lost 0 bases, with 11 bases spanning the gap. CDR3 in DNA: TGTGCCAGTAGTTCGACCCCTTACTCTGGAAACACCATATATTTT. This translates into CASSSTPYSGNTIYF.

A word on this clonotype: A junction boundary mismatches the germline segment, possibly from a read error. The gene calls are TRBV19 and TRBJ1-3, with D uncertain. Germline CDR1 LNHDA, CDR2 SQIVND (reference sequence). This CDR3 spans 14 amino acids. The CDR3 reads CASKSTRSGNAIYF. For the CDR3, the DNA is TGTGCCAGTAAAAGCACCCGCTCTGGAAACGCCATATATTTT.

The chain carries TRBV29-1 and TRBJ2-5; D not resolved. This CDR3 has 12 residues. V lost 4 bases to trimming and J lost 0 bases, with 6 bases between them. Germline CDR1 SQVTM, CDR2 ANQGSEA. CDR3 residues: CSVVTNQETQYF. In nucleotides, the CDR3 is TGCAGCGTTGTGACCAACCAAGAGACCCAGTACTTC.

The chain uses TRBV6-2 or TRBV6-3 and TRBJ1-5, with D perhaps matching TRBD1 (5 bases). Germline values: CDR1 MNHEY, CDR2 SVGEGT. This CDR3 has 13 residues. The ends were cut back, 2 bases at V and 9 bases at J, with 11 bases in the middle. This CDR3 is CASSYDGARPQHF. The DNA for the CDR3 is TGTGCCAGCAGTTACGACGGGGCGAGGCCCCAGCATTTT.

The chain couples TRBV6-2 or TRBV6-3 to TRBJ2-1, with TRBD2 matching over 7 bases. The V gene's germline CDR1 is MNHEY and CDR2 SVGEGT. The length of the CDR3 is 14 residues. Germline trimming cut 7 bases from V and 3 bases from J; bases unmatched to any gene: 6. The CDR3 reads CASNLRGSYNEQFF. CDR3 nucleotide sequence: TGTGCCAGCAACCTTCGCGGGAGCTACAATGAGCAGTTCTTC.

This clonotype was seen only a few times. V gene TRBV29-1 combines with J gene TRBJ1-5; the match to TRBD1 covers 9 bases. CDR1 and CDR2 (germline): SQVTM, ANQGSEA. The V and J ends lost 4 bases and 6 bases, in that order; junction bases with no gene match: 4. This CDR3 is built from 13 residues. The CDR3 DNA is TGCAGCGTTGGTGGGACAGGGACTCAGCCCCAGCATTTT. Translated, it gives CSVGGTGTQPQHF.

This clonotype occurred a few times. The chain is built from TRBV5-6 and TRBJ2-1; D perhaps matches TRBD2 (5 bases). Germline V gene data show CDR1 as SGHDT and CDR2 as YYEEEE. The CDR3 runs to 15 residues. Trimming stripped 0 bases from V and 5 bases from J, with 12 bases between. The CDR3 sequence: CASSLDWGENNEQFF. CDR3 sequence (DNA): TGTGCCAGCAGCTTGGACTGGGGAGAGAACAATGAGCAGTTCTTC.

The chain is built from TRBV29-1 and TRBJ2-1; the match to TRBD1 covers 8 bases. V lost 4 bases and J lost 3; bases outside the gene matches: 5. The CDR3 runs 14 residues. Germline V gene lookup returns CDR1 SQVTM and CDR2 ANQGSEA. This CDR3 reads CSVVEQGVYNEQFF. CDR3 nucleotides: TGCAGCGTTGTTGAACAGGGGGTCTACAATGAGCAGTTCTTC.

The chain recombines TRBV5-1 with TRBJ1-2; a possible D gene is TRBD1 (5 bases). V lost 0 bases, J lost 4 bases, and 13 bases lay in between. This CDR3 spans 15 amino acids. Looked up from germline, CDR1 is SGHRS and CDR2 is YFSETQ. The CDR3 sequence is CASSLVPGTGYGYTF. CDR3 nucleotides: TGCGCCAGCAGCTTGGTTCCGGGGACGGGCTATGGCTACACCTTC.

The chain joins TRBV28 to TRBJ2-1; 9 positions match TRBD2. The germline V gene has CDR1 MDHEN and CDR2 SYDVKM. This CDR3 is built from 18 residues. V lost 6 bases, J lost 8 bases, and 20 bases stayed unmatched. The CDR3 region has the DNA TGTGCCAGCAGACTCTCTCCCTCCGCGGGAGGGCCTAGGGATGAGCAGTTCTTC. Translation gives CASRLSPSAGGPRDEQFF.

This clonotype has a single count. This chain joins TRBV24-1 and TRBJ2-1; 14 bases fit TRBD2. J gave up 8 bases and V 2 bases, and 10 bases lay outside the gene matches. Germline-derived CDR1 and CDR2 are KGHDR and SFDVKD. The CDR3 runs to 18 residues. CDR3 in amino acids: CATSDSRLAGGRYDEQFF. CDR3 DNA sequence: TGTGCCACCAGTGATTCCAGACTAGCGGGAGGGCGTTACGATGAGCAGTTCTTC.

This chain uses TRBV6-6 with TRBJ2-7; 8 bases match TRBD2. This CDR3 has 16 residues. Germline V gene data show CDR1 as MNHNY and CDR2 as SVGAGI (reference sequence). V trimming: 2 bases; J trimming: 3 bases; junction bases outside the gene matches: 9. CDR3 sequence reads: CASSYMASGPYYEQYF. The CDR3 DNA reads TGTGCCAGCAGTTACATGGCTAGCGGGCCTTACTACGAGCAGTACTTC.

The chain uses TRBV29-1 and TRBJ2-4; the match to TRBD2 covers 9 bases. The V gene's germline CDR1 is SQVTM and CDR2 ANQGSEA. The CDR3 is made up of 15 amino acids. Losses at the gene ends were 0 bases for V and 4 bases for J; bases not matched to a gene: 4. The chain's CDR3 is CSVEDVTSGKNIQYF. CDR3 in DNA: TGCAGCGTTGAAGATGTGACTAGCGGAAAAAACATTCAGTACTTC.

This clonotype was counted only a few times. The chain is built from TRBV29-1 and TRBJ1-2; D is unclear. From germline, CDR1 is SQVTM and CDR2 ANQGSEA. V was shortened by 4 bases and J by 1 base, with 16 bases between the two germline ends. The CDR3 is made up of 15 amino acids. The DNA of the CDR3 is TGCAGCGTTGTGCCCAGAGAGTCTTTTAACTATGGCTACACCTTC. Protein sequence: CSVVPRESFNYGYTF.

The chain uses TRBV27 and TRBJ1-1, with a tentative D call TRBD1 (6 bases). This CDR3 spans 17 amino acids. Germline lookup yields CDR1 MNHEY and CDR2 SMNVEV (reference sequence). The V and J ends lost 5 bases and 5 bases respectively, with 24 bases between them. Written as DNA, the CDR3 is TGTGCCAGCAGTCCAGAACAGGGCCTCCTAAGATGGACTGAAGCTTTCTTT. Protein product: CASSPEQGLLRWTEAFF.

J is TRBJ1-5 and V is TRBV18; D is unclear. Between the trimmed V and J ends, which lost 3 bases and 0 bases, there was a span of 9 bases. This CDR3 has 15 amino acids. CDR1 and CDR2 from the germline V gene are KGHSH and LQKENI. CDR3 nucleotides: TGTGCCAGCTCACCGGCCGCTTTTAGCAATCAGCCCCAGCATTTT. Translated, it gives CASSPAAFSNQPQHF.

This clonotype was observed a few times. The DNA of the CDR3 is TGTGCCAGCTCACGACTAGCGGAAACAGATACGCAGTATTTT. Translated, it gives CASSRLAETDTQYF. The chain uses TRBV18 and TRBJ2-3; TRBD2 matches at 9 bases. CDR3 length equals 14 residues. The germline V gene has CDR1 KGHSH and CDR2 LQKENI. V gave up 4 bases and J gave up 3 bases; unmatched junction bases: 2. The entire variable domain, with the rest obtained from reference TRBV18 and TRBJ2-3, is as follows: NAGVMQNPRHLVRRRGQEARLRCSPMKGHSHVYWYRQLPEEGLKFMVYLQKENIIDESGMPKERFSAEFPKEGPSILRIQQVVRGDSAAYFCASSRLAETDTQYFGPGTRLTVL.

This clonotype was recorded once. The DNA of the CDR3 is TGTGCCAGCAGAGGGACTAGCGGGCCGAGGTGGGATGAGCAGTTCTTC. This encodes CASRGTSGPRWDEQFF. The gene calls are TRBV6-2 or TRBV6-3 and TRBJ2-1; TRBD2 matches at 12 bases. With 6 bases clipped from V and 8 bases from J, the junction kept 11 bases outside the gene matches. There are 16 residues in the CDR3. CDR1 is MNHEY, CDR2 SVGEGT, per germline.

Worth noting for this clonotype: The CDR3 does not end in the conserved phenylalanine or tryptophan, so this is likely a read error. Because the CDR3's place on the DNA is in doubt, the DNA is left out and the CDR3 is given as listed by TCRdb. The chain carries TRBV20-1 and TRBJ2-3; TRBD1 is the table's D call, not checked against the DNA. The CDR3 adds up to 13 amino acids, both ends counted. From germline, CDR1 is DFQATT and CDR2 SNEGSKA (reference sequence). The CDR3 sequence: CSAREHWAATSPV.

This clonotype was found once. The V call is TRBV5-1, the J call TRBJ2-3; 7 bases are a match to TRBD1. J was trimmed by 5 bases and V by 3 bases; bases with no gene match: 6. From germline, CDR1 is SGHRS and CDR2 YFSETQ. CDR3 length: 14 amino acids. The CDR3 nucleotides read TGCGCCAGCAGCTCTTCAGGGGGAAAAGATACGCAGTATTTT. It encodes CASSSSGGKDTQYF.

V is TRBV12-3 or TRBV12-4 and J is TRBJ1-2, with 7 positions matching TRBD1. The J segment lost 2 bases and the V segment lost 5 bases, leaving 2 bases of the junction unmatched. The CDR3 runs to 13 residues. The CDR3 loop reads CASSPQGNYGYTF. The CDR3 nucleotides read TGTGCCAGCAGTCCACAGGGGAACTATGGCTACACCTTC.

This clonotype showed up just a few times. The chain employs TRBV29-1 and TRBJ2-1; D remains unclear. The CDR3 is made up of 12 amino acids. Trimming pared 0 bases from V and 9 bases from J, leaving 9 bases between. Germline V lookup: CDR1 SQVTM, CDR2 ANQGSEA. The CDR3 DNA sequence: TGCAGCGTTGAAGATCAACAGTTTGAGCAGTTCTTC. Translation: CSVEDQQFEQFF.

The chain combines TRBV19 with TRBJ2-5; the match to TRBD1 covers 8 bases. The germline V gene has CDR1 LNHDA and CDR2 SQIVND (reference sequence). The V segment lost 6 bases and the J segment 4 bases; nucleotides outside the gene matches: 16. The CDR3 runs 17 residues. Written as DNA, the CDR3 is TGTGCCAGTAGCTGGGGACCGAGACGAGACAGGGGAGAGACCCAGTACTTC. The encoded protein is CASSWGPRRDRGETQYF.

This clonotype has a handful of counts. The V and J genes are TRBV18 and TRBJ1-1; D remains unclear. The CDR3 extends over 15 amino acids. Trimming removed 2 bases from V and 2 bases from J, with 12 bases in between. Germline values: CDR1 KGHSH, CDR2 LQKENI. The CDR3 DNA is TGTGCCAGCTCACCAAATTCCCAGCTTAACACTGAAGCTTTCTTT. Its protein product is CASSPNSQLNTEAFF.